One and the same sample provided the 25 T cell receptor beta chains below, sequenced in a study of naive and memory T cell subsets. An equimolar mix of two oligonucleotides served as the beta constant-region primer for TRBC1 and TRBC2. Ligated cDNA was amplified by four rounds of PCR with nested alpha and beta constant-region primers and SP2. From the UMI-ligation and nested PCR reads, TCRdb called clonotypes with MiXCR, one entry per CDR3 protein. There are some 80,000 distinct CDR3 sequences in the sample; about 8.2% occur only once, and roughly 1.2% lies in the top ten. Sequences were obtained from naive CD8+ T cells from blood. These receptors were obtained from a human donor in good health.

At least ten counts were recorded for this clonotype. The V gene is TRBV5-4, the J gene TRBJ2-7; 9 bases match TRBD1. This CDR3 is built from 13 residues. Looked up from germline, CDR1 is SGHNT and CDR2 is YYREEE (reference sequence). The trim removed 2 bases at V and 5 bases at J, leaving 2 bases unmatched. DNA for the CDR3: TGTGCCAGCAGCTTACAGGGGGCTAACGAGCAGTACTTC. It codes for CASSLQGANEQYF.

In its sample, this clonotype was seen many times. The V gene is TRBV29-1, the J gene TRBJ1-1, with unresolved D. Germline V gene data show CDR1 as SQVTM and CDR2 as ANQGSEA. The V end was cut by 6 bases, the J end by 1 base, with 9 bases between. The CDR3 is made up of 12 amino acids. Here the CDR3 reads CSVDHPNTEAFF. The CDR3 DNA sequence: TGCAGCGTGGATCACCCGAACACTGAAGCTTTCTTT.

This clonotype came up a few times. The rearrangement uses TRBV5-4 and TRBJ2-3, with 12 bases fitting TRBD2. The CDR3 runs 18 residues. The junction had 7 bases not matched to a gene; V was cut back by 1 base and J by 1 base. From germline, CDR1 is SGHNT and CDR2 YYREEE (reference sequence). The CDR3 spells CASSLRLAGGPGTDTQYF. The CDR3 bases are TGTGCCAGCAGCTTGCGTCTAGCGGGAGGGCCGGGCACAGATACGCAGTATTTT.

This clonotype appeared a few times. CDR3 amino acids: CASRKLRDRGRDTEAFF. As DNA, the CDR3 is TGTGCCAGCAGGAAACTCCGGGACAGGGGGCGAGACACTGAAGCTTTCTTT. V and J are TRBV6-2 or TRBV6-3 and TRBJ1-1; 12 bases align to TRBD1. Germline CDR1 reads MNHEY; CDR2 reads SVGEGT. This CDR3 comprises 17 residues. Trimming removed 6 bases from V and 3 bases from J; junction bases left unmatched: 11.

This clonotype was counted many times. The chain carries TRBV7-9 and TRBJ1-5, with D tentatively TRBD1 (6 bases). V lost 5 bases and J lost 7, with 15 bases in between. The CDR3 length is 14 residues. Germline lookup yields CDR1 SEHNR and CDR2 FQNEAQ (reference sequence). In DNA form, the CDR3 reads TGTGCCAGCAGCACCACGGACAGAGGGCAGCCCCAGCATTTT. Residues: CASSTTDRGQPQHF.

This clonotype has a handful of counts. CDR3 loop: CASSGTSGRLSTDTQYF. The CDR3 region has the DNA TGTGCCAGCAGCGGGACTAGCGGGAGGTTGAGCACAGATACGCAGTATTTT. The chain is built from TRBV28 and TRBJ2-3; 15 bases fit TRBD2. Looked up from germline, CDR1 is MDHEN and CDR2 is SYDVKM. The ends lost 6 bases at V and 0 bases at J; junction bases unmatched: 4. This CDR3 comprises 17 residues.

The V gene is TRBV5-4, the J gene TRBJ2-6, with TRBD1 as a possible D gene (5 bases). V lost 2 bases, J lost 0 bases, and 6 bases lay in between. Looked up from germline, CDR1 is SGHNT and CDR2 is YYREEE (reference sequence). There are 15 residues in the CDR3. The CDR3 sequence is CASSFQGSGANVLTF. CDR3 nucleotides: TGTGCCAGCAGCTTTCAGGGCTCTGGGGCCAACGTCCTGACTTTC.

This clonotype showed up just a few times. V gene TRBV4-1 combines with J gene TRBJ1-5; maybe TRBD1 (5 bases). Deletions cut 4 bases from V and 1 base from J, with 11 bases between. CDR3 length equals 15 residues. Germline CDR1 reads MGHRA; CDR2 reads YSYEKL. The chain's CDR3 is CASSPTGGSNQPQHF. The DNA of the CDR3 is TGCGCCAGCAGCCCCACGGGGGGGAGCAATCAGCCCCAGCATTTT.

The gene calls are TRBV10-3 and TRBJ1-1, with D perhaps matching TRBD1 (5 bases). Trimming shortened V by 10 bases and J by 7 bases, and 13 bases separated the two germline ends. CDR3 length: 11 residues. Germline V gene data show CDR1 as ENHRY and CDR2 as SYGVKD. CDR3: CATLVQGEAFF. DNA of the CDR3: TGTGCCACCCTCGTTCAGGGTGAAGCTTTCTTT.

This clonotype occurred many times. This chain uses TRBV7-8 with TRBJ1-1; D gene uncertain. This CDR3 has 13 residues. V dropped 3 bases and J dropped 3 bases, with 8 bases sitting between them. CDR1 and CDR2 from the germline V gene are SGHVS and FQNEAQ. The DNA for the CDR3 is TGTGCCAGCAGCTTGAATAGGGACACTGAAGCTTTCTTT. Residues: CASSLNRDTEAFF.

The chain is built from TRBV15 and TRBJ1-1; no clear D. CDR3 length: 12 amino acids. In germline, CDR1 is LNHNV, CDR2 YYDKDF (reference sequence). V gave up 1 base and J gave up 7 bases, with 7 bases separating them. The CDR3 DNA is TGTGCCACCAGCAGAGGACTGGGTGAAGCTTTCTTT. Its protein is CATSRGLGEAFF.

This clonotype was observed many times. The V call is TRBV7-6, the J call TRBJ2-7, with 7 bases identical to TRBD2. CDR3 size: 15 residues. Germline V gives CDR1 SGHVS, CDR2 FNYEAQ. Trimming cost V 2 bases and J 0 bases; bases outside gene matches: 4. The chain's CDR3 is CASSLFQRDSYEQYF. In DNA form, the CDR3 reads TGTGCCAGCAGCTTATTCCAGCGGGACTCCTACGAGCAGTACTTC.

V is TRBV15 and J is TRBJ2-5; 7 bases align to TRBD2. There are 14 residues in the CDR3. Trimming removed 1 base from V and 5 bases from J; junction bases left unmatched: 4. Germline CDR1 LNHNV, CDR2 YYDKDF (reference sequence). The CDR3 loop reads CATSRVGGSETQYF. The CDR3 DNA reads as TGTGCCACCAGCAGAGTGGGCGGGAGTGAGACCCAGTACTTC.

Concerning this clonotype itself: An end of the junction differs from the germline gene, which may be a read error. V and J are TRBV27 and TRBJ2-1; 9 bases align to TRBD2. CDR3 length equals 17 residues. Germline V lookup: CDR1 MNHEY, CDR2 SMNVEV (reference sequence). The CDR3 bases are TGTGCCAGCAGTCTATCCAGCGGGGGGAGCTCCTACAATGAGCAGTTCTTC. As protein: CASSLSSGGSSYNEQFF.

This clonotype was counted a few times. The chain's CDR3 is CASRGGLTGFYGYTF. DNA of the CDR3: TGTGCCAGCAGGGGAGGCTTGACAGGGTTTTATGGCTACACCTTC. This chain links TRBV12-3 or TRBV12-4 with TRBJ1-2; 7 bases match TRBD1. This CDR3 is 15 amino acids long. With 6 bases clipped from V and 5 bases from J, the junction kept 12 bases outside the gene matches.

This clonotype has more than one count but fewer than ten. The chain is built from TRBV4-1 and TRBJ1-2; tentatively, D is TRBD1 (5 bases). V lost 4 bases and J 6 bases, leaving 21 bases between the germline ends. Germline V gene data show CDR1 as MGHRA and CDR2 as YSYEKL. CDR3 length: 16 residues. The CDR3 sequence is CASSLQDGRGPDGYTF. The CDR3 nucleotides are TGCGCCAGCAGCCTCCAGGACGGTAGGGGACCCGATGGCTACACCTTC.

This chain joins TRBV7-3 and TRBJ2-3, with D unclear. This CDR3 spans 15 amino acids. CDR1 is SGHTA, CDR2 FQGTGA, per germline. The V end was cut by 5 bases, the J end by 3 bases, with 15 bases between. The CDR3 nucleotides read TGTGCCAGCAGCCCCGGTCCAGGCAGTACAGATACGCAGTATTTT. Encoded protein: CASSPGPGSTDTQYF. Looking up the rest from reference TRBV7-3 and TRBJ2-3 gives the full variable domain: GAGVSQTPSNKVTEKGKYVELRCDPISGHTALYWYRQSLGQGPEFLIYFQGTGAADDSGLPNDRFFAVRPEGSVSTLKIQRTERGDSAVYLCASSPGPGSTDTQYFGPGTRLTVL.

The rearrangement links TRBV4-1 to TRBJ2-1; a weak D match, TRBD2 (5 bases). The V end was cut by 3 bases, the J end by 3 bases, with 9 bases between. Germline CDR1 MGHRA, CDR2 YSYEKL. CDR3 length: 14 amino acids. The CDR3 spells CASSQFSVYNEQFF. The CDR3 bases are TGCGCCAGCAGCCAGTTTAGCGTCTACAATGAGCAGTTCTTC.

In its sample, this clonotype was seen many times. The chain joins TRBV6-6 to TRBJ2-1; possible D gene TRBD1, 6 bases. Trimming cost V 6 bases and J 0 bases, with 21 bases left between them. Germline CDR1 MNHNY, CDR2 SVGAGI (reference sequence). This CDR3 has 18 residues. The CDR3 loop is CASSADLQGSASYNEQFF. The DNA of the CDR3 is TGTGCCAGCAGCGCAGACCTACAGGGCTCTGCCTCCTACAATGAGCAGTTCTTC.

The chain carries TRBV6-6 and TRBJ2-7; TRBD2 might be the D (7 bases). The CDR3 sequence is 15 residues long. V shed 6 bases and J shed 7 bases, with 22 bases lying between them. The germline CDR1 and CDR2 sequences are MNHNY and SVGAGI (reference sequence). Written as DNA, the CDR3 is TGTGCCAGCAGCTCCGGTAGAGGGGGAGGGATGGAGCAGTACTTC. Translating it yields CASSSGRGGGMEQYF.

The gene calls are TRBV10-3 and TRBJ2-5, with D unresolved. V was trimmed by 0 bases and J by 4 bases, leaving 3 bases between them. This CDR3 has 12 amino acids. Germline V lookup: CDR1 ENHRY, CDR2 SYGVKD. CDR3 nucleotide sequence: TGTGCCATCAGTGAGTCAGCAGAGACCCAGTACTTC. As protein: CAISESAETQYF.

Ten or more counts support this clonotype. The rearrangement joins TRBV29-1 to TRBJ2-1; TRBD2 matches at 7 bases. V shed 5 bases and J 7 bases; nucleotides not matched to a gene: 8. The germline gives CDR1 SQVTM, CDR2 ANQGSEA. There are 13 residues in the CDR3. CDR3 sequence: CSVIGGRRNEQFF. CDR3 in DNA: TGCAGCGTTATCGGCGGGAGAAGGAATGAGCAGTTCTTC.

This clonotype was picked up many times. This chain connects TRBV20-1 to TRBJ1-4; perhaps TRBD1 as D (5 bases). Germline CDR1 DFQATT, CDR2 SNEGSKA (reference sequence). V gave up 0 bases and J gave up 5 bases, with 13 bases separating them. The length of the CDR3 is 15 residues. The CDR3 is CSARDRQSPNEKLFF. The CDR3 nucleotides read TGCAGTGCTAGAGACCGACAGAGCCCCAATGAAAAACTGTTTTTT.

Many counts were recorded for this clonotype. J is TRBJ1-4 and V is TRBV7-9; D is undetermined. Germline V gene lookup returns CDR1 SEHNR and CDR2 FQNEAQ (reference sequence). V lost 5 bases and J 8 bases, leaving 15 bases between the germline ends. The CDR3 consists of 14 residues. The CDR3 loop is CASSDTQEEEKLFF. DNA of the CDR3: TGTGCCAGCAGCGACACCCAGGAGGAGGAAAAACTGTTTTTT. Full variable domain (rest looked up from reference TRBV7-9 and TRBJ1-4): DTGVSQNPRHKITKRGQNVTFRCDPISEHNRLYWYRQTLGQGPEFLTYFQNEAQLEKSRLLSDRFSAERPKGSFSTLEIQRTEQGDSAMYLCASSDTQEEEKLFFGSGTQLSVL.

In this sample, this clonotype turned up a few times. Its ends do not fully match the called genes, so a read error is possible. The rearrangement joins TRBV4-1 to TRBJ2-1; the D gene is possibly TRBD2 (5 bases). The CDR3 is 16 amino acids. Germline V gives CDR1 MGHRA, CDR2 YSYEKL. CDR3 DNA sequence: TGCGCCAGCAGTCAACAAGAAGGGAGAGTCTACTATGAGCAGTTCTTC. Residues: CASSQQEGRVYYEQFF.